These 8 T cell receptor beta chains came from one sample sequenced in a study of cytomegalovirus exposure and HLA in healthy donors. It was with 60 Vbeta and 13 Jbeta primers that the PCR ran. Method: immunoSEQ multiplex PCR; TCRdb's copy keeps in-frame clones and lacks some. Here the sample spans about 150,000 clones, 65% to 85% being singletons. Sequencing used PBMCs. The receptors shown here come from a woman aged 40 to 50 in good health and CMV-seropositive.

Written as DNA, the CDR3 is TGTGCCTGGAGCCGGGACTCCGGGGGCACTGAAGCTTTCTTT. This codes for CAWSRDSGGTEAFF. The chain recombines TRBV30 with TRBJ1-1; TRBD1 is a possible D gene (5 bases). Germline CDR1 is GTSNPN and CDR2 is SVGIG (reference sequence). Trimming removed 3 bases at V and 4 bases at J, with 15 bases between. CDR3 length: 14 amino acids. The entire variable domain, with the rest obtained from reference TRBV30 and TRBJ1-1, is as follows: SQTIHQWPATLVQPVGSPLSLECTVEGTSNPNLYWYRQAAGRGLQLLFYSVGIGQISSEVPQNLSASRPQDRQFILSSKKLLLSDSGFYLCAWSRDSGGTEAFFGQGTRLTVV.

The chain recombines TRBV28 with TRBJ2-2; no definite D call. This CDR3 is 15 amino acids long. V was cut by 4 bases and J by 5 bases, with 14 bases left in between. CDR1 and CDR2 (germline): MDHEN, SYDVKM. In DNA, the CDR3 is TGTGCCAGCAGTTATAGAAACGACGGGACCGGGGAGCTGTTTTTT. Protein: CASSYRNDGTGELFF.

This clone occurred a few times. The CDR3 reads CASSQSLAGVPTTQYF. In DNA form, the CDR3 reads TGTGCCAGCAGCCAATCGCTAGCGGGGGTCCCCACGACGCAGTATTTT. The chain couples TRBV4-2 to TRBJ2-3, with 10 bases fitting TRBD2. V shed 2 bases and J 9 bases; nucleotides not matched to a gene: 11. CDR3 length: 16 amino acids. Germline V lookup: CDR1 LGHNA, CDR2 YNFKEQ.

This chain uses TRBV28 with TRBJ1-2; a possible D gene is TRBD1 (5 bases). CDR1 is MDHEN, CDR2 SYDVKM, per germline. The CDR3 is made up of 12 amino acids. V was cut by 6 bases and J by 10 bases, with 15 bases left in between. CDR3 nucleotides: TGTGCCAGCAGATCAGACGTCAGGGACTACACCTTC. Translation gives CASRSDVRDYTF.

The genes are TRBV5-1 and TRBJ1-1; the D gene is possibly TRBD1 (5 bases). Trimming shortened V by 0 bases and J by 6 bases, and 18 bases separated the two germline ends. The CDR3 runs to 16 residues. CDR1 is SGHRS, CDR2 YFSETQ, per germline. CDR3 sequence reads: CASSLAAGRGLAEAFF. The CDR3 DNA reads as TGCGCCAGCAGCTTGGCGGCTGGCCGGGGACTCGCTGAAGCTTTCTTT.

This chain links TRBV15 with TRBJ2-2; 8 nucleotides align to TRBD1. V shed 1 base, J shed 6 bases, and the junction held 4 bases outside the gene matches. The CDR3 is 15 amino acids. CDR1 and CDR2 (germline): LNHNV, YYDKDF (reference sequence). CDR3 nucleotide sequence: TGTGCCACCAGCAGAGTCAGGGGGCGGCCCGGGGAGCTGTTTTTT. Residues: CATSRVRGRPGELFF. Together with reference TRBV15 and TRBJ2-2, the CDR3 gives the full variable domain: DAMVIQNPRYQVTQFGKPVTLSCSQTLNHNVMYWYQQKSSQAPKLLFHYYDKDFNNEADTPDNFQSRRPNTSFCFLDIRSPGLGDTAMYLCATSRVRGRPGELFFGEGSRLTVL.

J is TRBJ2-5 and V is TRBV5-1; D is uncertain. CDR1 SGHRS and CDR2 YFSETQ come from the germline V gene. This CDR3 region has 13 residues. Trimming pared 4 bases from V and 2 bases from J, leaving 9 bases between. In nucleotides, the CDR3 is TGCGCCAGCAGCACCCTCGGTCAAGAGACCCAGTACTTC. It codes for CASSTLGQETQYF. The full variable domain, in which reference TRBV5-1 and TRBJ2-5 provide the parts outside the CDR3, is KAGVTQTPRYLIKTRGQQVTLSCSPISGHRSVSWYQQTPGQGLQFLFEYFSETQRNKGNFPGRFSGRQFSNSRSEMNVSTLELGDSALYLCASSTLGQETQYFGPGTRLLVL.

J is TRBJ2-7 and V is TRBV30; possible D gene TRBD1, 5 bases. Per germline, CDR1 GTSNPN and CDR2 SVGIG (reference sequence). This CDR3 has 13 amino acids. Between the trimmed V and J ends, which lost 2 bases and 1 base, there was a span of 9 bases. The CDR3 sequence is CAWSRRGSYEQYF. As DNA, the CDR3 is TGTGCCTGGAGTCGAAGGGGTTCCTACGAGCAGTACTTC. The whole variable domain, remainder taken from reference TRBV30 and TRBJ2-7, is SQTIHQWPATLVQPVGSPLSLECTVEGTSNPNLYWYRQAAGRGLQLLFYSVGIGQISSEVPQNLSASRPQDRQFILSSKKLLLSDSGFYLCAWSRRGSYEQYFGPGTRLTVT.